The 11 T cell receptor beta chains presented below share a single source sample, sequenced in a study of cytomegalovirus exposure and HLA in healthy donors. PCR employed 60 Vbeta and 13 Jbeta primers. Some clones are missing from TCRdb's copy, which holds only in-frame ones; the method was immunoSEQ multiplex PCR. The sample lists around 130,000 clones; approximately 65% were seen once. The sample comprised PBMCs. These receptors were collected from a man between 18 and 29 years old in good health and CMV-seronegative.

This clone was seen just once. The chain is built from TRBV5-4 and TRBJ2-5, with D possibly TRBD2 on 6 matching bases. The CDR3 length is 15 residues. Germline-derived CDR1 and CDR2 are SGHNT and YYREEE (reference sequence). Deletions cut 0 bases from V and 1 base from J, with 10 bases between. The CDR3, as DNA: TGTGCCAGCAGCTTGGCACGGGAGTTCCAAGAGACCCAGTACTTC. Amino acids: CASSLAREFQETQYF. Supplemented by reference TRBV5-4 and TRBJ2-5, the full variable domain reads ETGVTQSPTHLIKTRGQQVTLRCSSQSGHNTVSWYQQALGQGPQFIFQYYREEENGRGNFPPRFSGLQFPNYSSELNVNALELDDSALYLCASSLAREFQETQYFGPGTRLLVL.

Worth noting for this clone: One end of the junction varies from germline; a read error may be responsible. V usage is TRBV30 and J usage is TRBJ2-4, with 10 bases matching TRBD2. The CDR3 runs 14 residues. Germline values: CDR1 GTSNPN, CDR2 SVGIG (reference sequence). Here the CDR3 DNA reads TGTGCCTCGAGCGGGAGGGCCATCGGAAACATTCGGTACTTC. Its translation: CASSGRAIGNIRYF.

This rearrangement joins TRBV11-2 to TRBJ2-2; tentatively, D is TRBD2 (5 bases). Germline V gene sequence: CDR1 SGHAT, CDR2 FQNNGV. V lost 4 bases and J lost 6, with 15 bases in between. CDR3 length equals 15 residues. The CDR3 spells CASSSPLRAAGELFF. CDR3 sequence (DNA): TGTGCCAGCAGCTCTCCTCTGAGGGCCGCCGGGGAGCTGTTTTTT.

This rearrangement joins TRBV18 to TRBJ1-1; D unclear. Trimming took off 4 bases at V and 8 bases at J, with 14 bases between the two ends. Germline loops: CDR1 KGHSH, CDR2 LQKENI. The CDR3 consists of 13 residues. The DNA for the CDR3 is TGTGCCAGCTCACAACAGATTTATCCCGAAGCTTTCTTT. It encodes CASSQQIYPEAFF.

The chain has TRBV4-2 and TRBJ2-5; TRBD2 aligns across 8 bases. V was pared by 0 bases and J by 5 bases, with 17 bases of the junction left unmatched. The length of the CDR3 is 19 residues. Germline assignment: CDR1 LGHNA and CDR2 YNFKEQ. In DNA, the CDR3 is TGTGCCAGCAGCCAAGATATAAGAAGCGGGGGATCCTTGGGTGAGACCCAGTACTTC. Its translation: CASSQDIRSGGSLGETQYF.

For the CDR3, the DNA is TGTGCCAGCAGCGCTCGGCGGGACAGGGGAATAGGCGGGGAGCTGTTTTTT. Its translation: CASSARRDRGIGGELFF. This chain uses TRBV7-2 with TRBJ2-2, with 10 bases aligning to TRBD1. The ends lost 5 bases at V and 7 bases at J; junction bases unmatched: 13. In germline, CDR1 is SGHTA, CDR2 FQGNSA. The CDR3 is 17 residues long.

Note on this clone: A junction boundary mismatches the germline segment, possibly from a read error. This rearrangement joins TRBV18 to TRBJ2-3; 7 nucleotides agree with TRBD2. Looked up from germline, CDR1 is KGHSH and CDR2 is LQKENI. This CDR3 is built from 15 residues. CDR3 DNA: TGTGCCAGCTCGCCACTAGCGCTGGTGACAGATACGCAGTATTTT. Amino acids: CASSPLALVTDTQYF.

J is TRBJ2-6 and V is TRBV18; D is uncertain. There are 14 residues in the CDR3. V was trimmed by 2 bases and J by 2 bases, leaving 4 bases between them. CDR1 and CDR2 from the germline V gene are KGHSH and LQKENI. Here the CDR3 reads CASSPVAGANVLTF. In DNA, the CDR3 is TGTGCCAGCTCACCAGTCGCTGGGGCCAACGTCCTGACTTTC.

This clone was seen only a few times. The genes are TRBV5-3 and TRBJ2-3, with D unclear. TRBV5-3 qualifies as an ORF whose function is uncertain. Trimming left V 9 bases short and J 2 bases short, with 4 bases between. CDR3 length equals 10 residues. As DNA, the CDR3 is TGTGCCACGTACACAGATACGCAGTATTTT. It is translated as CATYTDTQYF.

The rearrangement links TRBV5-6 to TRBJ1-3; the match to TRBD1 covers 8 bases. CDR1 is SGHDT, CDR2 YYEEEE, per germline. V shed 1 base, J shed 5 bases, and the junction held 8 bases outside the gene matches. This CDR3 is 16 amino acids long. Here the CDR3 DNA reads TGTGCCAGCAGCTTGACGGGGACAGGCGGTAGAAACACCATATATTTT. Amino acid sequence: CASSLTGTGGRNTIYF.

The gene calls are TRBV15 and TRBJ2-7, with TRBD2 matching over 8 bases. The CDR3 extends over 16 amino acids. The V gene end was trimmed by 0 bases and the J gene end by 3 bases; junction bases not matched to a gene: 7. Germline V CDR1 and CDR2: LNHNV, YYDKDF (reference sequence). The CDR3 DNA is TGTGCCACCAGCAGAGACGGGGGGGGATGGGGCTACGAGCAGTACTTC. Protein sequence: CATSRDGGGWGYEQYF. Together with reference TRBV15 and TRBJ2-7, the CDR3 gives the full variable domain: DAMVIQNPRYQVTQFGKPVTLSCSQTLNHNVMYWYQQKSSQAPKLLFHYYDKDFNNEADTPDNFQSRRPNTSFCFLDIRSPGLGDTAMYLCATSRDGGGWGYEQYFGPGTRLTVT.